These 24 T cell receptor beta chains share one sample of origin, sequenced in a study of cytomegalovirus exposure and HLA in healthy donors. Libraries were prepared by immunoSEQ multiplex PCR; TCRdb keeps only in-frame clonotypes and omits some of them. Here the sample spans around 190,000 clones, 81% being singletons. The sequenced sample consisted of PBMCs. The receptors were gathered from a young woman in good health and CMV-seronegative.

This sequence joins TRBV4-1 and TRBJ2-1; TRBD2 agrees at 11 bases. From germline, CDR1 is MGHRA and CDR2 YSYEKL. The CDR3 is 16 residues long. The J segment lost 10 bases and the V segment lost 1 base, leaving 9 bases of the junction unmatched. The CDR3 bases are TGCGCCAGCAGCCAAGGGGGGGGACTAGCGGTAAGGGAGCAGTTCTTC. It translates to CASSQGGGLAVREQFF.

This clone was counted a few times. This chain links TRBV19 with TRBJ2-1; 12 bases align to TRBD2. Germline CDR1 is LNHDA and CDR2 is SQIVND (reference sequence). This CDR3 comprises 14 residues. The V and J ends lost 5 bases and 6 bases, in that order; junction bases with no gene match: 2. The CDR3 DNA sequence: TGTGCCAGTAGTGCACTAGCGGGAGGCAATGAGCAGTTCTTC. Encoded protein: CASSALAGGNEQFF.

V is TRBV18 and J is TRBJ1-2; a possible D gene is TRBD1 (5 bases). The CDR3 loop spans 13 amino acids. Trimming cost V 4 bases and J 8 bases, with 14 bases left between them. CDR1 and CDR2 (germline): KGHSH, LQKENI. Written as DNA, the CDR3 is TGTGCCAGCTCACGCGCCAGGGAGGAAGGCTACACCTTC. This encodes CASSRAREEGYTF.

This chain connects TRBV19 to TRBJ2-1; 13 bases are a match to TRBD2. The length of the CDR3 is 14 residues. V was clipped by 9 bases and J by 5 bases; unmatched bases: 4. Germline V gene sequence: CDR1 LNHDA, CDR2 SQIVND (reference sequence). The CDR3 region has the DNA TGTGCCAGCCGGACTAGCGGGAGTAACAATGAGCAGTTCTTC. This translates into CASRTSGSNNEQFF.

The rearrangement uses TRBV11-2 and TRBJ1-1; tentatively, D is TRBD1 (5 bases). Germline CDR1 SGHAT, CDR2 FQNNGV. The CDR3 totals 17 residues. Between the trimmed V and J ends, which lost 6 bases and 1 base, there was a span of 21 bases. The CDR3 sequence: CASRFFRTLGGNTEAFF. Written as DNA, the CDR3 is TGTGCCAGCAGATTCTTCAGGACATTAGGTGGGAACACTGAAGCTTTCTTT. Drawing the rest from reference TRBV11-2 and TRBJ1-1, the complete variable domain is EAGVAQSPRYKIIEKRQSVAFWCNPISGHATLYWYQQILGQGPKLLIQFQNNGVVDDSQLPKDRFSAERLKGVDSTLKIQPAKLEDSAVYLCASRFFRTLGGNTEAFFGQGTRLTVV.

J is TRBJ1-5 and V is TRBV5-1; tentatively, D is TRBD1 (6 bases). The CDR3 is made up of 15 amino acids. Germline CDR1 reads SGHRS; CDR2 reads YFSETQ. The V gene lost 0 bases and the J gene lost 5 bases, with 12 bases spanning the gap. The DNA for the CDR3 is TGCGCCAGCAGCTTGGACGCAGGGGAACATCAGCCCCAGCATTTT. It translates to CASSLDAGEHQPQHF.

The DNA of the CDR3 is TGCAGCGTTGAAAACAGGTTCAGTAGCACAGATACGCAGTATTTT. It encodes CSVENRFSSTDTQYF. This chain uses TRBV29-1 with TRBJ2-3, with D perhaps TRBD1 (5 bases). Germline loops: CDR1 SQVTM, CDR2 ANQGSEA. The CDR3 totals 15 residues. V was pared by 2 bases and J by 0 bases, with 12 bases between.

This chain connects TRBV27 to TRBJ2-2, with 8 bases fitting TRBD1. Germline V lookup: CDR1 MNHEY, CDR2 SMNVEV (reference sequence). Trimming took 5 bases from V and 5 from J; bases not matched to a gene: 1. The CDR3 contains 13 residues. The CDR3 DNA sequence: TGTGCCAGCAGTACAGGGGGAACCGGGGAGCTGTTTTTT. Protein product: CASSTGGTGELFF.

This sequence joins TRBV6-5 and TRBJ2-7; maybe TRBD2 (6 bases). The CDR3 length is 13 residues. Per germline, CDR1 MNHEY and CDR2 SVGAGI. Trimming left V 6 bases short and J 2 bases short, with 11 bases between. CDR3 nucleotides: TGTGCCAGCAGGTCGGGACTTGCCTACGAGCAGTACTTC. Translation: CASRSGLAYEQYF.

This chain links TRBV7-2 with TRBJ2-5; 8 positions match TRBD2. The CDR3 extends over 15 amino acids. Unmatched junction bases numbered 7, after V lost 6 bases and J lost 1 base. CDR1 and CDR2 (germline): SGHTA, FQGNSA. DNA for the CDR3: TGTGCCAGCAGTTGGCCGGGAGGGGGCCAAGAGACCCAGTACTTC. Protein product: CASSWPGGGQETQYF.

This clone occurred a few times. This sequence joins TRBV28 and TRBJ2-2; 7 bases line up with TRBD1. V was pared by 7 bases and J by 2 bases, with 10 bases of the junction left unmatched. The CDR3 runs to 16 residues. Per germline, CDR1 MDHEN and CDR2 SYDVKM. The CDR3 sequence is CASTKKTGPNTGELFF. CDR3 nucleotides: TGTGCCAGCACAAAAAAGACAGGGCCCAACACCGGGGAGCTGTTTTTT.

The genes are TRBV11-2 and TRBJ2-6; weak D call: TRBD1 (6 bases). With 3 bases removed from V and 1 base from J, the gap between germline ends came to 10 bases. Germline lookup yields CDR1 SGHAT and CDR2 FQNNGV. The CDR3 has 16 residues. Here the CDR3 reads CASSFQRGSGANVLTF. DNA for the CDR3: TGTGCCAGCAGCTTCCAGAGGGGGTCTGGGGCCAACGTCCTGACTTTC.

This clone was seen just once. This chain links TRBV30 with TRBJ1-3; D unclear. V lost 2 bases to trimming and J lost 2 bases, with 16 bases between them. CDR3 length: 16 amino acids. Germline V gives CDR1 GTSNPN, CDR2 SVGIG (reference sequence). The DNA for the CDR3 is TGTGCCTGGAGTCGCCCCCGTCGCGATCCTGGAAACACCATATATTTT. It yields the protein CAWSRPRRDPGNTIYF.

The genes are TRBV7-2 and TRBJ2-7; D might be TRBD2 (6 bases). The CDR3 is made up of 16 amino acids. Trimming pared 0 bases from V and 2 bases from J, leaving 14 bases between. Germline assignment: CDR1 SGHTA and CDR2 FQGNSA. The CDR3 coding sequence is TGTGCCAGCAGCTTAGCGGGCGCTAGCGCCGCCTACGAGCAGTACTTC. Its protein product is CASSLAGASAAYEQYF.

The genes are TRBV27 and TRBJ2-7, with 7 bases aligning to TRBD2. V was pared by 2 bases and J by 5 bases, with 3 bases of the junction left unmatched. The CDR3 consists of 13 residues. Germline CDR1 reads MNHEY; CDR2 reads SMNVEV (reference sequence). The CDR3 region is CASSLLTSDEQYF. In DNA, the CDR3 is TGTGCCAGCAGTTTACTAACTAGCGACGAGCAGTACTTC.

The V and J genes are TRBV5-1 and TRBJ2-7; 8 bases line up with TRBD2. The trim removed 4 bases at V and 4 bases at J, leaving 16 bases unmatched. From germline, CDR1 is SGHRS and CDR2 YFSETQ. This CDR3 has 17 amino acids. The CDR3 coding sequence is TGCGCCAGCAGCCCCGACCCCTTTATAGCGGGACCGTACGAGCAGTACTTC. As protein: CASSPDPFIAGPYEQYF.

This chain connects TRBV13 to TRBJ2-2; 14 bases match TRBD2. Germline V gene data show CDR1 as PRHDT and CDR2 as FYEKMQ (reference sequence). The CDR3 is 16 residues long. V lost 5 bases to trimming and J lost 7 bases; unmatched junction nucleotides: 6. This chain's CDR3 is CASSPGLAGGYGELFF. The DNA for the CDR3 is TGTGCCAGCAGCCCAGGACTAGCGGGAGGTTACGGGGAGCTGTTTTTT.

The J gene is TRBJ1-3, the V gene TRBV5-6, with a tentative D call TRBD1 (6 bases). The CDR3 is 15 amino acids. The V gene lost 4 bases and the J gene lost 4 bases, with 15 bases spanning the gap. From germline, CDR1 is SGHDT and CDR2 YYEEEE. CDR3 bases: TGTGCCAGCAGCCGCGGACAGATGTCGGGAAACACCATATATTTT. This codes for CASSRGQMSGNTIYF.

This chain joins TRBV6-5 and TRBJ1-1; 10 nucleotides line up with TRBD1. Germline CDR1 MNHEY, CDR2 SVGAGI. The V segment lost 9 bases and the J segment 4 bases; nucleotides outside the gene matches: 5. The CDR3 covers 13 residues. The CDR3 nucleotides are TGTGCCAGTAGACAGGGGGCTGGCACTGAAGCTTTCTTT. The encoded protein is CASRQGAGTEAFF.

The chain uses TRBV5-1 and TRBJ1-2; 8 nucleotides align to TRBD1. The germline V gene encodes CDR1 SGHRS and CDR2 YFSETQ. This CDR3 comprises 16 residues. V lost 1 base and J lost 0; bases outside the gene matches: 5. CDR3 sequence reads: CASSLRTGPTNYGYTF. DNA of the CDR3: TGCGCCAGCAGCTTGAGGACAGGGCCTACTAACTATGGCTACACCTTC.

CDR3 protein: CASSLMGRGTGELFF. CDR3 sequence (DNA): TGTGCCAGCAGCTTAATGGGGAGGGGCACCGGGGAGCTGTTTTTT. The V and J genes are TRBV7-3 and TRBJ2-2; 7 bases map to TRBD2. CDR3 length: 15 amino acids. The trim removed 1 base at V and 4 bases at J, leaving 3 bases unmatched. Germline loops: CDR1 SGHTA, CDR2 FQGTGA.

The J gene is TRBJ2-5, the V gene TRBV5-1, with 9 bases identical to TRBD1. The junction had 7 bases not matched to a gene; V was cut back by 5 bases and J by 2 bases. This CDR3 has 15 amino acids. Germline CDR1 is SGHRS and CDR2 is YFSETQ. The DNA of the CDR3 is TGCGCCAGCAGTCGAACAGGGGGCAAACAAGAGACCCAGTACTTC. It codes for CASSRTGGKQETQYF.

The chain joins TRBV7-2 to TRBJ2-2; D may be TRBD1 (6 bases). The CDR3 totals 15 residues. Germline values: CDR1 SGHTA, CDR2 FQGNSA. V lost 5 bases to trimming and J lost 2 bases, with 12 bases between them. The CDR3: CASSNRDTNTGELFF. Here the CDR3 DNA reads TGTGCCAGCAGCAACCGGGACACTAACACCGGGGAGCTGTTTTTT.

This clone was detected only once. This chain joins TRBV6-1 and TRBJ1-4; D gene unclear. The CDR3 has 15 amino acids. Per germline, CDR1 MNHNS and CDR2 SASEGT. V was cut by 2 bases and J by 5 bases, with 12 bases left in between. CDR3 sequence (DNA): TGTGCCAGCAGTGAAATCGCAGTCCAGAATGAAAAACTGTTTTTT. Translation: CASSEIAVQNEKLFF.